These 23 T cell receptor beta chains were sequenced from one sample in a study of shared clonotypes between healthy human individuals. Here immunoSEQ multiplex PCR was the method, and the copy in TCRdb shows in-frame clones only, minus some. Here the sample spans 1,500,000 or so clones, 95% to 97% being singletons. Sequencing used naive CD4+ T cells sorted from blood. Specified subset: CD45RA+ positively selected. The source is a man aged 30-40 years in good health.

The chain uses TRBV5-1 and TRBJ2-7; D might be TRBD2 (7 bases). Germline CDR1 SGHRS, CDR2 YFSETQ. The V and J ends lost 5 bases and 5 bases respectively, with 17 bases between them. The CDR3 is 14 amino acids. The DNA of the CDR3 is TGCGCCAGCAGTCAGCAGGGGAGGGTTGACGAGCAGTACTTC. Protein sequence: CASSQQGRVDEQYF. The variable domain in full, with the rest retrieved from reference TRBV5-1 and TRBJ2-7, is KAGVTQTPRYLIKTRGQQVTLSCSPISGHRSVSWYQQTPGQGLQFLFEYFSETQRNKGNFPGRFSGRQFSNSRSEMNVSTLELGDSALYLCASSQQGRVDEQYFGPGTRLTVT.

This clone occurred once. The chain couples TRBV28 to TRBJ2-1; 9 bases map to TRBD1. V lost 8 bases and J lost 9; bases outside the gene matches: 5. The CDR3 is made up of 12 amino acids. Germline loops: CDR1 MDHEN, CDR2 SYDVKM. The CDR3 protein is CASGTGFSEQFF. The CDR3 nucleotides read TGTGCCAGCGGGACAGGGTTCAGTGAGCAGTTCTTC.

This clone showed up just once. This chain uses TRBV25-1 with TRBJ2-1; D possibly corresponds to TRBD1 (5 bases). The V end was cut by 5 bases, the J end by 5 bases, with 13 bases between. The CDR3 extends over 14 amino acids. CDR1 MGHDK and CDR2 SYGVNS come from the germline V gene. Here the CDR3 reads CASSPIGANNEQFF. The CDR3 DNA follows: TGTGCCAGCAGTCCCATAGGGGCAAACAATGAGCAGTTCTTC.

The genes are TRBV19 and TRBJ1-2; D perhaps matches TRBD1 (5 bases). CDR3 length: 16 residues. V lost 1 base and J 0 bases, leaving 12 bases between the germline ends. Germline V CDR1 and CDR2: LNHDA, SQIVND (reference sequence). In nucleotides, the CDR3 is TGTGCCAGTAGTATAGGCGGGGGTCGAACTAACTATGGCTACACCTTC. Protein: CASSIGGGRTNYGYTF.

The CDR3 is CASTNTYEQYF. In DNA form, the CDR3 reads TGTGCCAGCACGAATACCTACGAGCAGTACTTC. The chain joins TRBV28 to TRBJ2-7; D gene ambiguous. From germline, CDR1 is MDHEN and CDR2 SYDVKM. This CDR3 has 11 amino acids. With 7 bases removed from V and 2 bases from J, the gap between germline ends came to 6 bases.

V and J are TRBV9 and TRBJ2-2; no firm D call. Trimming took 3 bases from V and 4 from J, leaving 7 bases between them. Germline loops: CDR1 SGDLS, CDR2 YYNGEE. The CDR3 totals 13 residues. CDR3 in DNA: TGTGCCAGCAGCGCTATCCCCACCGGGGAGCTGTTTTTT. It codes for CASSAIPTGELFF.

V is TRBV19 and J is TRBJ2-3; 8 bases line up with TRBD2. V was clipped by 6 bases and J by 5 bases; unmatched bases: 7. The V gene's germline CDR1 is LNHDA and CDR2 SQIVND (reference sequence). This CDR3 is 14 amino acids long. As DNA, the CDR3 is TGTGCCAGTAGAAAGCGGGAGCGGGTAGATACGCAGTATTTT. Encoded protein: CASRKRERVDTQYF.

The chain combines TRBV11-2 with TRBJ2-3; weak D call: TRBD1 (5 bases). V was pared by 1 base and J by 2 bases, with 13 bases between. Germline V CDR1 and CDR2: SGHAT, FQNNGV. This CDR3 has 16 residues. The CDR3 sequence: CASSLGYRSNTDTQYF. In DNA, the CDR3 is TGTGCCAGCAGCTTAGGTTACAGGTCGAACACAGATACGCAGTATTTT.

J is TRBJ1-3 and V is TRBV19; TRBD1 aligns across 7 bases. CDR1 LNHDA and CDR2 SQIVND come from the germline V gene (reference sequence). Unmatched junction bases numbered 8, after V lost 4 bases and J lost 2 bases. CDR3 length equals 16 residues. CDR3 sequence: CASSTQYRGTGNTIYF. The CDR3 nucleotides are TGTGCCAGTAGTACGCAATACAGGGGCACTGGAAACACCATATATTTT. Complete variable domain (other parts from reference TRBV19 and TRBJ1-3): DGGITQSPKYLFRKEGQNVTLSCEQNLNHDAMYWYRQDPGQGLRLIYYSQIVNDFQKGDIAEGYSVSREKKESFPLTVTSAQKNPTAFYLCASSTQYRGTGNTIYFGEGSWLTVV.

The rearrangement links TRBV7-2 to TRBJ2-7, with D possibly TRBD1 on 5 matching bases. The CDR3 contains 15 residues. Per the germline V gene, CDR1 is SGHTA and CDR2 is FQGNSA. Trimming took off 2 bases at V and 6 bases at J, with 17 bases between the two ends. The CDR3 spells CASSLSLREGVEQYF. The CDR3 nucleotides are TGTGCCAGCAGCTTAAGCCTGAGAGAAGGGGTCGAGCAGTACTTC.

V and J are TRBV7-2 and TRBJ2-7; D not resolved. The CDR3 contains 14 residues. Germline V gene lookup returns CDR1 SGHTA and CDR2 FQGNSA. Trimming cost V 5 bases and J 0 bases, with 11 bases left between them. This CDR3 is CASSQRLSSYEQYF. As DNA, the CDR3 is TGTGCCAGCAGCCAAAGACTCTCCTCCTACGAGCAGTACTTC. Supplemented by reference TRBV7-2 and TRBJ2-7, the full variable domain reads GAGVSQSPSNKVTEKGKDVELRCDPISGHTALYWYRQSLGQGLEFLIYFQGNSAPDKSGLPSDRFSAERTGGSVSTLTIQRTQQEDSAVYLCASSQRLSSYEQYFGPGTRLTVT.

V is TRBV4-1 and J is TRBJ2-3; 7 bases map to TRBD1. CDR3 length equals 16 residues. CDR1 and CDR2 (germline): MGHRA, YSYEKL. V lost 4 bases and J lost 4; bases outside the gene matches: 11. CDR3 protein: CASSPHPGTVSDTQYF. The CDR3 DNA follows: TGCGCCAGCAGCCCCCACCCGGGGACAGTGTCAGATACGCAGTATTTT.

This clone was seen only once. This sequence joins TRBV6-6 and TRBJ2-7; tentatively, D is TRBD1 or TRBD2 (5 bases each). CDR1 is MNHNY, CDR2 SVGAGI, per germline (reference sequence). The CDR3 has 14 residues. V was cut by 5 bases and J by 1 base, with 12 bases left in between. The CDR3: CASSTRDGSYEQYF. The CDR3, as DNA: TGTGCCAGCAGTACCCGGGACGGGTCCTACGAGCAGTACTTC.

The V gene is TRBV6-1, the J gene TRBJ2-7; TRBD1 aligns across 10 bases. After removal of 4 bases from V and 5 bases from J, the junction contained 5 bases not matched to a gene. CDR1 and CDR2 (germline): MNHNS, SASEGT. CDR3 length: 14 residues. CDR3 residues: CASSVWDRGNEQYF. The CDR3 DNA sequence: TGTGCCAGCAGTGTGTGGGACAGGGGTAACGAGCAGTACTTC.

The V gene is TRBV5-6, the J gene TRBJ1-3; D remains unclear. V lost 6 bases, J lost 0 bases, and 16 bases lay in between. This CDR3 spans 16 amino acids. Germline CDR1 is SGHDT and CDR2 is YYEEEE. CDR3: CASTTWGTRSGNTIYF. The CDR3 coding sequence is TGTGCCAGCACCACGTGGGGAACGCGCTCTGGAAACACCATATATTTT.

The chain uses TRBV10-3 and TRBJ2-2; D tentatively fits TRBD1 or TRBD2 (5 bases each). Trimming left V 5 bases short and J 8 bases short, with 15 bases between. Germline V CDR1 and CDR2: ENHRY, SYGVKD. The CDR3 has 14 amino acids. The CDR3 loop is CAISPRGLGGELFF. Written as DNA, the CDR3 is TGTGCCATCAGTCCTCGGGGCCTTGGGGGGGAGCTGTTTTTT.

The V call is TRBV19, the J call TRBJ1-5; D remains unclear. This CDR3 has 13 residues. Germline assignment: CDR1 LNHDA and CDR2 SQIVND (reference sequence). Trimming cost V 5 bases and J 2 bases, with 7 bases left between them. For the CDR3, the DNA is TGTGCCAGTAGTGACGCCGGCAATCAGCCCCAGCATTTT. It encodes CASSDAGNQPQHF.

The chain couples TRBV11-2 to TRBJ1-2; a weak D match, TRBD1 (6 bases). The CDR3 loop spans 14 amino acids. CDR1 and CDR2 (germline): SGHAT, FQNNGV. Trimming took 5 bases from V and 4 from J, leaving 14 bases between them. CDR3 sequence (DNA): TGTGCCAGCAGCCTAACGGGGGGCCCCTATGGCTACACCTTC. Encoded protein: CASSLTGGPYGYTF. Combining the CDR3 with reference TRBV11-2 and TRBJ1-2 gives the whole variable domain EAGVAQSPRYKIIEKRQSVAFWCNPISGHATLYWYQQILGQGPKLLIQFQNNGVVDDSQLPKDRFSAERLKGVDSTLKIQPAKLEDSAVYLCASSLTGGPYGYTFGSGTRLTVV.

V gene TRBV14 combines with J gene TRBJ2-2; 7 nucleotides line up with TRBD2. CDR1 and CDR2 from the germline V gene are SGHDN and FVKESK. There are 16 residues in the CDR3. V was pared by 4 bases and J by 0 bases, with 5 bases of the junction left unmatched. This CDR3 is CASSRGTTANTGELFF. The DNA for the CDR3 is TGTGCCAGCAGCCGGGGGACTACCGCGAACACCGGGGAGCTGTTTTTT.

This clone appeared a single time. V usage is TRBV5-1 and J usage is TRBJ2-1, with 7 bases fitting TRBD2. Losses at the gene ends were 0 bases for V and 5 bases for J; bases not matched to a gene: 5. CDR3 length: 15 amino acids. CDR1 is SGHRS and CDR2 is YFSETQ in the germline V gene. CDR3 sequence reads: CASSLASGINNEQFF. CDR3 DNA sequence: TGCGCCAGCAGCTTGGCTAGCGGTATTAACAATGAGCAGTTCTTC.

This clone was counted once. The V gene is TRBV21-1, the J gene TRBJ2-7; TRBD1 was called by the table and not checked on the DNA. TRBV21-1 is noted as a pseudogene. This CDR3 spans 16 amino acids. CDR3 region: CASSIPVGQGLYEQYF. Here the CDR3 DNA reads TGTGCCAGCAGCATCCCGGTCGGACAGGGACTTTACGAGCAGTACTTC.

The CDR3 nucleotides are TGTGCCAGTAGAGACAGGGGGCGCGGAGAGACCCAGTACTTC. Residues: CASRDRGRGETQYF. The chain combines TRBV19 with TRBJ2-5; 10 bases line up with TRBD1. CDR1 LNHDA and CDR2 SQIVND come from the germline V gene (reference sequence). J was trimmed by 4 bases and V by 6 bases; bases with no gene match: 5. The CDR3 totals 14 residues.

V is TRBV5-4 and J is TRBJ2-7, with 9 bases matching TRBD2. Germline values: CDR1 SGHNT, CDR2 YYREEE (reference sequence). Trimming took 2 bases from V and 3 from J; bases not matched to a gene: 6. This CDR3 region has 15 residues. Here the CDR3 DNA reads TGTGCCAGCAGCTTCGGCCTAGCGGGGAACTACGAGCAGTACTTC. Protein sequence: CASSFGLAGNYEQYF.